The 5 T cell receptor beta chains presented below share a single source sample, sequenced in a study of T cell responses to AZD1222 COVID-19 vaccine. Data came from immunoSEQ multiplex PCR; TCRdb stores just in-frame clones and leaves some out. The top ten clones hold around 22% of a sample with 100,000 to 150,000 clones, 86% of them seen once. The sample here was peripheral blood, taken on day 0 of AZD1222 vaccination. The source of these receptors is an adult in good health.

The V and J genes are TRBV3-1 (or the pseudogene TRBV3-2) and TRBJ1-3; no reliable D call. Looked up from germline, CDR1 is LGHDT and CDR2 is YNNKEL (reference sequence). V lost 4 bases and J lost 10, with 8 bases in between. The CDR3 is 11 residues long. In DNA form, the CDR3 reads TGTGCCAGCAGCCGCGACGATACCATATATTTT. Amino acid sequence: CASSRDDTIYF.

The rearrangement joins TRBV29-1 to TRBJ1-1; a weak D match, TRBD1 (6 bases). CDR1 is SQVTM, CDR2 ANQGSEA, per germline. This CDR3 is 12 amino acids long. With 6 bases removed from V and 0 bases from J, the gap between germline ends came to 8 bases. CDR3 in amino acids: CSVDRMNTEAFF. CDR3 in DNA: TGCAGCGTCGACAGGATGAACACTGAAGCTTTCTTT.

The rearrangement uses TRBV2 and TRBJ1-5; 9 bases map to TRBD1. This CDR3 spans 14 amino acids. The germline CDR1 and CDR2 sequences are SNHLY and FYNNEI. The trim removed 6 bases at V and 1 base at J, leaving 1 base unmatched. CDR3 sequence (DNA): TGTGCCAGCAGAGACAGGGGGAGCAATCAGCCCCAGCATTTT. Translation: CASRDRGSNQPQHF.

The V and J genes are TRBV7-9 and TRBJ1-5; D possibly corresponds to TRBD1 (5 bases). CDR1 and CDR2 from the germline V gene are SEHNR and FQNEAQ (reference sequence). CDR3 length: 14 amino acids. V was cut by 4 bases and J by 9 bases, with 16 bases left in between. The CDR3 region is CASSSGTILGPQHF. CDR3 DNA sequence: TGTGCCAGCAGCTCTGGGACTATATTGGGGCCCCAGCATTTT.

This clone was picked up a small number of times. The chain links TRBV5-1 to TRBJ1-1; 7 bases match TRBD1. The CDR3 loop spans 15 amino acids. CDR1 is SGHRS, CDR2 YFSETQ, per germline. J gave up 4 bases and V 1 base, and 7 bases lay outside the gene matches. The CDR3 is CASSLSARTGTEAFF. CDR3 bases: TGCGCCAGCAGCTTGTCGGCTCGGACAGGCACTGAAGCTTTCTTT.